A selection of T cell receptor beta chains follows, all from one sample in a study of PD-1 blockade in classical Hodgkin lymphoma. Clones were sequenced by immunoSEQ multiplex PCR, and TCRdb holds only the in-frame ones, with some missing. The sample holds some 31,000 clones, roughly 92% seen once. Source material: peripheral blood mononuclear cells (PBMCs). The receptor set was obtained from a human donor with classical Hodgkin lymphoma. Each CDR3 is given with its conserved first and last residue. D genes are given only for firm matches. Clone size is stated in some rows and not others, as once, few, many or a class when expanded.

abundance	v_gene	j_gene	d_gene	CDR3nt	CDR3aa
few	TRBV27	TRBJ2-6	.	TGTGCCAGCAGTTTATCACCCGGGTTTAGTGGGGCCAACGTCCTGACTTTC	CASSLSPGFSGANVLTF
few	TRBV6-1	TRBJ1-2	.	TGTGCCAGCAGTTCCCAAGGACCCAACTATGGCTACACCTTC	CASSSQGPNYGYTF
.	TRBV5-1	TRBJ2-6	.	TGCGCCAGCAGCTTGCCCTCTGGGGCCAACGTCCTGACTTTC	CASSLPSGANVLTF
.	TRBV27	TRBJ2-3	.	TGTGCCAGCAGCCCCGGGACTCTCAGCACAGATACGCAGTATTTT	CASSPGTLSTDTQYF
.	TRBV15	TRBJ2-3	.	TGTGCCACCAGCAGAGATCGATACCCCACAGATACGCAGTATTTT	CATSRDRYPTDTQYF
.	TRBV7-9	TRBJ2-7	TRBD1	TGTGCCAGCAGCCAAGGACAGGGGACCCGGCCCTACGAGCAGTACTTC	CASSQGQGTRPYEQYF
.	TRBV10-3	TRBJ2-7	.	TGTGCCATCAGTGAGAGGCTTCCCAACGTCGCCGAGCAGTACTTC	CAISERLPNVAEQYF
.	TRBV6-5	TRBJ2-1	.	TGTGCCAGCAGCTTAGGACGTTCCTACAATGAGCAGTTCTTC	CASSLGRSYNEQFF
.	TRBV19	TRBJ2-3	.	TGTGCCAGTAGTCCCAGGACTTTCTATACGCAGTATTTT	CASSPRTFYTQYF
.	TRBV6-5	TRBJ2-7	.	TGTGCCAGCAGCCCCGCGTCTGGCGGAAGCTACGAGCAGTACTTC	CASSPASGGSYEQYF
.	TRBV5-4	TRBJ1-2	.	TGTGCCAGCAGCTTGGCGGGATCTCATAGCTACACCTTC	CASSLAGSHSYTF
.	TRBV2	TRBJ1-6	.	TGTGCCAGCAGTACCGGGACCAATTCACCCCTCCACTTT	CASSTGTNSPLHF
.	TRBV10-3	TRBJ2-5	.	TGTGCCATCATGCGGGCCCAACAAGAGACCCAGTACTTC	CAIMRAQQETQYF
once	TRBV19	TRBJ1-1	TRBD1	TGTGCCAGTAGTATGACAGGGGGCGGGTACGTGACTGAAGCTTTCTTT	CASSMTGGGYVTEAFF
.	TRBV30	TRBJ2-1	.	TGTGCCTGGAGTGTCTGGGGGACGTTAACCACCAATGAGCAGTTCTTC	CAWSVWGTLTTNEQFF
.	TRBV5-4	TRBJ2-3	TRBD2	TGTGCCAGCGGCCTAGGGACTAGCGGGAAACACTCTAGCACAGATACGCAGTATTTT	CASGLGTSGKHSSTDTQYF
.	TRBV7-9	TRBJ2-5	.	TGTGCCAGCAGCTCTAACCCTCGGGAGACCCAGTACTTC	CASSSNPRETQYF
.	TRBV30	TRBJ1-2	.	TGTGCCTGGAGTGCCCAGTGGGGTCATAACTATGGCTACACCTTC	CAWSAQWGHNYGYTF
.	TRBV12-5	TRBJ1-6	TRBD1	TGTGCTAGTGGTTTCCAGGGGGTTAGTTCACCCCTCCACTTT	CASGFQGVSSPLHF
.	TRBV27	TRBJ2-7	.	TGTGCCAGCATCGCGGCGGGGACCTACGAGCAGTACTTC	CASIAAGTYEQYF
.	TRBV18	TRBJ1-1	.	TGTGCCAGCTCACCCGGACCCTGGGGCACTGAAGCTTTCTTT	CASSPGPWGTEAFF
.	TRBV5-1	TRBJ2-3	.	TGCGCCAGCAGCCTGGACAGTAGCACAGATACGCAGTATTTT	CASSLDSSTDTQYF
.	TRBV13	TRBJ1-6	.	TGTGCCAGCAGCCCGGGAACCCGAAATTCACCCCTCCACTTT	CASSPGTRNSPLHF
.	TRBV28	TRBJ1-2	.	TGTGCCAGCACCATTAACAGCCCCGTGGAGGGCTACACCTTC	CASTINSPVEGYTF
.	TRBV28	TRBJ2-2	.	TGTGCCAGCAGTTTATATTACACCGGGGAGCTGTTTTTT	CASSLYYTGELFF
.	TRBV19	TRBJ2-3	TRBD2	TGTGCCAGTAGTGGACTAAGCGGGATATCAGATACGCAGTATTTT	CASSGLSGISDTQYF
.	TRBV5-1	TRBJ2-3	TRBD1	TGCGCCAGCAGCTGGACAGGGGTCACAGATACGCAGTATTTT	CASSWTGVTDTQYF
.	TRBV5-6	TRBJ1-2	.	TGTGCCAGCAGCCAGGTGGGCCTCCCTAACTATGGCTACACCTTC	CASSQVGLPNYGYTF
.	TRBV30	TRBJ2-3	TRBD2	TGTGCCTGGAGCCCACGGTTAGCGGGGGGTGGGGATACGCAGTATTTT	CAWSPRLAGGGDTQYF
.	TRBV7-5	TRBJ2-2	.	TGTGTCAGAAGCTCGATACCGGGACAGGGTGACCCCGGGGAGCTGTTTTTT	CVRSSIPGQGDPGELFF
.	TRBV7-3	TRBJ1-1	.	TGTGCCAGCAGCCCCCACCGGGACACTGAAGCTTTCTTT	CASSPHRDTEAFF
.	TRBV7-3	TRBJ1-1	TRBD1	TGTGCCAGCAGCTACACAGGGGAGCGGACTGAAGCTTTCTTT	CASSYTGERTEAFF
.	TRBV2	TRBJ2-7	.	TGTGCCAGCAGTGAAGAGAGCTATCTCTCCTACGAGCAGTACTTC	CASSEESYLSYEQYF
.	TRBV2	TRBJ1-4	.	TGTGCCAGCAGTGAGGCCAGGCTTAATGAAAAACTGTTTTTT	CASSEARLNEKLFF
.	TRBV5-4	TRBJ1-4	.	TGTGCCAGCAGCTCCCAGGAAGGGAGTGGAAAACTGTTTTTT	CASSSQEGSGKLFF
.	TRBV5-4	TRBJ1-1	.	TGTGCCAGCAGCTTGTCCGGGGGAGGAAAAGCTTTCTTT	CASSLSGGGKAFF
.	TRBV6-1	TRBJ1-1	TRBD1	TGTGCCGTGGACAGGGGGCGAGAAACTGAAGCTTTCTTT	CAVDRGRETEAFF
once	TRBV2	TRBJ2-6	.	TGTGCCAGCAGTGAAGCTAAGGCCAACGTCCTGACTTTC	CASSEAKANVLTF
.	TRBV5-6	TRBJ2-7	.	TGTGCCAGCAGCAGGGACGGAAACTCCTACGAGCAGTACTTC	CASSRDGNSYEQYF
.	TRBV6-5	TRBJ2-1	.	TGTGCCAGCAGTTCCCGGGCCCCGTACAATGAGCAGTTCTTC	CASSSRAPYNEQFF
.	TRBV19	TRBJ2-1	.	TGTGCCAGTAGTATAGATCTATCCTGGTACAATGAGCAGTTCTTC	CASSIDLSWYNEQFF
.	TRBV28	TRBJ1-2	.	TGTGCCAGCATACCTTCCACCGAGACGGATTTGTATGGCTACACCTTC	CASIPSTETDLYGYTF
.	TRBV11-2	TRBJ1-1	.	TGTGCCGAGGGGTCGATGAACACTGAAGCTTTCTTT	CAEGSMNTEAFF
.	TRBV19	TRBJ2-5	.	TGTGCCAGTAGTATAGATTCCGAAGAGACCCAGTACTTC	CASSIDSEETQYF
once	TRBV5-1	TRBJ1-1	TRBD1	TGCGCCAGCAGCTCGCGTACAGGGGTTCTTATGAACACTGAAGCTTTCTTT	CASSSRTGVLMNTEAFF
.	TRBV27	TRBJ2-1	TRBD1	TGTGCCAGCAGCTACGGGACAGCCGGATACAATGAGCAGTTCTTC	CASSYGTAGYNEQFF